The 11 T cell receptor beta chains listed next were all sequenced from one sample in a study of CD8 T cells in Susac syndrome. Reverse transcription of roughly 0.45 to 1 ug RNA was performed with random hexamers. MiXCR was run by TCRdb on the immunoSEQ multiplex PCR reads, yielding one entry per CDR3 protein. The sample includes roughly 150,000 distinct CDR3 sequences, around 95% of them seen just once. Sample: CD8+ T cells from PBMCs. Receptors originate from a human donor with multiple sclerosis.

The CDR3 here is CASSQEGQGEETQYF. Written as DNA, the CDR3 is TGTGCCAGCAGCCAAGAGGGACAGGGGGAAGAGACCCAGTACTTC. The J gene is TRBJ2-5, the V gene TRBV3-1; TRBD1 matches 11 bases. Germline V gene sequence: CDR1 LGHDT, CDR2 YNNKEL (reference sequence). The V segment lost 0 bases and the J segment 3 bases; nucleotides outside the gene matches: 0. The CDR3 totals 15 residues.

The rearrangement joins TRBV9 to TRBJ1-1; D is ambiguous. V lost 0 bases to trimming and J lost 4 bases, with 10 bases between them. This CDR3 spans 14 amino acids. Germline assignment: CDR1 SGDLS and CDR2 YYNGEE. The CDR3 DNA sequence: TGTGCCAGCAGCGTAGGAGCCGGGTTCACTGAAGCTTTCTTT. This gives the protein CASSVGAGFTEAFF.

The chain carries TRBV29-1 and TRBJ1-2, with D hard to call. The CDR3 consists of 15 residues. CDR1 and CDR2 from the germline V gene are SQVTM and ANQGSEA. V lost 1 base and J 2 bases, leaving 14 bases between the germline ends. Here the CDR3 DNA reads TGCAGCGTTGAAGGGCAAGGGCCAGAGAACTATGGCTACACCTTC. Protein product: CSVEGQGPENYGYTF. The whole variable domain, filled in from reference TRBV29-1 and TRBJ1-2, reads SAVISQKPSRDICQRGTSLTIQCQVDSQVTMMFWYRQQPGQSLTLIATANQGSEATYESGFVIDKFPISRPNLTFSTLTVSNMSPEDSSIYLCSVEGQGPENYGYTFGSGTRLTVV.

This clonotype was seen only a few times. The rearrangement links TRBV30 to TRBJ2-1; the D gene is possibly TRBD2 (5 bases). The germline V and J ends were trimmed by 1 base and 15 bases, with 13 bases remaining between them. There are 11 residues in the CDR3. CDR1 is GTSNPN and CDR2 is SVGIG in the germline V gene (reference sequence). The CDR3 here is CAWSESLEAFF. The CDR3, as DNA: TGTGCCTGGAGTGAAAGTTTGGAGGCGTTCTTC.

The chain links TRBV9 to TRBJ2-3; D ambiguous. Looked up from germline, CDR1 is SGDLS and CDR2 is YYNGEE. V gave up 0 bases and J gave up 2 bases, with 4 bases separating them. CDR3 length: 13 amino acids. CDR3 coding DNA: TGTGCCAGCAGCGTAGAGGTCACAGATACGCAGTATTTT. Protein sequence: CASSVEVTDTQYF.

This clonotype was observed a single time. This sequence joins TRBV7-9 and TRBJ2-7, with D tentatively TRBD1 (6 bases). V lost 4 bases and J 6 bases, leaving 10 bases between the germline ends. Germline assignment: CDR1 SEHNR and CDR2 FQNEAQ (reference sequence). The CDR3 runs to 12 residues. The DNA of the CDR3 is TGTGCCAGCAGCTACAGGGTTGGCGAGCAGTACGTC. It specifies CASSYRVGEQYV.

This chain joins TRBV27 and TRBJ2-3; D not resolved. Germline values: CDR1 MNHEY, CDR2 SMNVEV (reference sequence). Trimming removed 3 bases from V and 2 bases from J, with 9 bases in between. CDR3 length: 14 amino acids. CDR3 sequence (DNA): TGTGCCAGCAGTTTTAAATCGACCACAGATACGCAGTATTTT. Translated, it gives CASSFKSTTDTQYF.

CDR3 DNA sequence: TGCGCCAGCAGCCCTAAACAGGGTTTAGCTGGGGCCAACGTCCTGACTTTC. Translated, it gives CASSPKQGLAGANVLTF. This chain links TRBV5-1 with TRBJ2-6; the D gene is possibly TRBD1 (6 bases). The CDR3 is made up of 17 amino acids. Germline CDR1 reads SGHRS; CDR2 reads YFSETQ. Between the trimmed V and J ends, which lost 4 bases and 2 bases, there was a span of 16 bases.

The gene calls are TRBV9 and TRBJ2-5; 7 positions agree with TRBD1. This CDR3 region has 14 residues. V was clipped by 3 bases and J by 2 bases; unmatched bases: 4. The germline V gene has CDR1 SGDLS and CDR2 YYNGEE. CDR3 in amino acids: CASSASGQQETQYF. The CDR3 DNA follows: TGTGCCAGCAGCGCCTCGGGACAGCAAGAGACCCAGTACTTC.

This chain's CDR3 is CSVVYTSVSEQYF. The CDR3 DNA reads as TGCAGCGTTGTGTATACCTCAGTCTCCGAGCAGTACTTC. V gene TRBV29-1 combines with J gene TRBJ2-7; no clear D gene. CDR3 length: 13 amino acids. Trimming pared 4 bases from V and 6 bases from J, leaving 16 bases between. CDR1 is SQVTM and CDR2 is ANQGSEA in the germline V gene.

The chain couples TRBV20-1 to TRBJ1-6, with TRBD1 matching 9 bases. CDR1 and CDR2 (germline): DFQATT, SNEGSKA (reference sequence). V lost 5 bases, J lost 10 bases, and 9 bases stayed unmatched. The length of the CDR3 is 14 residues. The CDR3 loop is CSAPGQGFPSPLHF. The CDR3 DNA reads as TGCAGTGCTCCGGGACAGGGTTTTCCCTCACCCCTCCACTTT.